This TCR beta chain was found in a study of blood T cell repertoires in COVID-19. About the study: The origin of the acute and convalescent COVID-19 samples was the United States, Italy and Spain. Sources were T cells, B-cell-depleted T cells, or PBMCs; the material itself was cDNA or gDNA.

Trimming took 1 base from V and 2 from J; bases not matched to a gene: 8. The CDR3 is 17 amino acids. Germline values: CDR1 KGHDR, CDR2 SFDVKD. As processed by the authors: It was from reference gene primer amplification that nucleated cell counts were estimated. Some clones are missing from TCRdb's copy, which holds only in-frame ones; the method was immunoSEQ multiplex PCR. V and J calls and clone size are those listed in that table; D and trimming were worked out from the DNA. The sample gives a few hundred thousand clones, 88% of which show up once; under 2% is in the top ten. The receptor comes from a man between 65 and 80 years old with acute or convalescent COVID-19. The rearrangement joins TRBV24-1 to TRBJ1-1; TRBD1 aligns across 8 bases. The sample taken for sequencing was peripheral blood. CDR3: CATSDLKPDRVNTEAFF. In DNA form, the CDR3 reads TGTGCCACCAGTGATTTAAAACCGGACAGGGTCAACACTGAAGCTTTCTTT.